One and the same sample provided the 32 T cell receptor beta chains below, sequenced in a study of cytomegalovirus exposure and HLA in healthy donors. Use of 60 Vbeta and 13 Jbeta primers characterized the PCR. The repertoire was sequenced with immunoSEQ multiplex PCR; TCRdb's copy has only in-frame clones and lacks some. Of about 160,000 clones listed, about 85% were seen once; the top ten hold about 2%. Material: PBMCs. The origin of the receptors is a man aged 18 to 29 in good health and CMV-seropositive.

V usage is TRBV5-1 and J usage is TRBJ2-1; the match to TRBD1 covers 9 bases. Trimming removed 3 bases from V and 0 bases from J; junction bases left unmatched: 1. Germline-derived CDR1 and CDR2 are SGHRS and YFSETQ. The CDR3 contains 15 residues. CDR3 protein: CASSWGQGSYNEQFF. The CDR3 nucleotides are TGCGCCAGCAGCTGGGGACAGGGCTCCTACAATGAGCAGTTCTTC.

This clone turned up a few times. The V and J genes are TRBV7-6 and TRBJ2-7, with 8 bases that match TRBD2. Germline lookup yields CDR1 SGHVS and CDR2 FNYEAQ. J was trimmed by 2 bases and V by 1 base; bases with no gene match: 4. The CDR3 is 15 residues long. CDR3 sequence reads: CASSLVQAGAYEQYF. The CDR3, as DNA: TGTGCCAGCAGCTTAGTTCAAGCGGGGGCCTACGAGCAGTACTTC.

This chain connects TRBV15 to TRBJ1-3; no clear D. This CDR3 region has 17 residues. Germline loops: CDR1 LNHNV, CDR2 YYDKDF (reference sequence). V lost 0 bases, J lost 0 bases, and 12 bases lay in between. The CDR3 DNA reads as TGTGCCACCAGCAGAGATCCCACTGAGTACTCTGGAAACACCATATATTTT. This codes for CATSRDPTEYSGNTIYF.

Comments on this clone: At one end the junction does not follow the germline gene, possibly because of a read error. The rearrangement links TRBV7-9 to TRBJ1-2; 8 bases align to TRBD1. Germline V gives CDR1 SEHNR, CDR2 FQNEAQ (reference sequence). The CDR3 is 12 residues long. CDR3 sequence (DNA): TGTGCCAGCAGCGTTATCTGGACAGGGTCGCCCTTC. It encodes CASSVIWTGSPF.

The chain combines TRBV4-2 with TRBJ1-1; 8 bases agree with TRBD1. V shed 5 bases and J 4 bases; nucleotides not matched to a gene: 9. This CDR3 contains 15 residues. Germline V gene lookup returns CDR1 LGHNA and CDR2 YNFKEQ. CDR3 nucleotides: TGTGCCAGCAGCAATAGCAGGGGGCAAAGCACTGAAGCTTTCTTT. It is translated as CASSNSRGQSTEAFF.

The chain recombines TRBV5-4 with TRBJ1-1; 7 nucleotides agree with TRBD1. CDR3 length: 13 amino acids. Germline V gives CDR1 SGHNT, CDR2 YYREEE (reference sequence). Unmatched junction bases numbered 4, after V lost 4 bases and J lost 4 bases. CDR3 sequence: CASSLSGGTEAFF. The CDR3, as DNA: TGTGCCAGCAGCCTCTCAGGGGGCACTGAAGCTTTCTTT.

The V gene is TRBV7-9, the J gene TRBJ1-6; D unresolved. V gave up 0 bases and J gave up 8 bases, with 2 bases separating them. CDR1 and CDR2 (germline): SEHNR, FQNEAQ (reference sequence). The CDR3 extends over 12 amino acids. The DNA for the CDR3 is TGTGCCAGCAGCTTAGCCTATTCACCCCTCCACTTT. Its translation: CASSLAYSPLHF.

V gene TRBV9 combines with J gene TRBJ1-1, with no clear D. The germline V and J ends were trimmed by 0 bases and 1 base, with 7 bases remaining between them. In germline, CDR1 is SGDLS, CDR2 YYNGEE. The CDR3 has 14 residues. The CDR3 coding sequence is TGTGCCAGCAGCGTAGTTGGAGAGAACACTGAAGCTTTCTTT. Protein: CASSVVGENTEAFF.

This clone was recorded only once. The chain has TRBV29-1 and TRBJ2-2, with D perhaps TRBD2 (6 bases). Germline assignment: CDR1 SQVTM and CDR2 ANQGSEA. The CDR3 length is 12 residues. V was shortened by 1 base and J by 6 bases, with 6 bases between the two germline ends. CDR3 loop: CSVEGDSGELFF. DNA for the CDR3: TGCAGCGTTGAAGGGGACTCCGGGGAGCTGTTTTTT.

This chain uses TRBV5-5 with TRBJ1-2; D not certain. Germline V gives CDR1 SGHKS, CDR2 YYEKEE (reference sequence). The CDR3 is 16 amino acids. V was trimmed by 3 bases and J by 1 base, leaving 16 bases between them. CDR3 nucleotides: TGTGCCAGCAGCTCGGACCGGGGTCCAGATAACTATGGCTACACCTTC. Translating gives CASSSDRGPDNYGYTF.

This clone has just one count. The CDR3 bases are TGTGCCAGCAGCTTGTATGGGGACAGGGGCGAGCAGTACTTC. Protein sequence: CASSLYGDRGEQYF. The rearrangement joins TRBV5-6 to TRBJ2-7; 10 bases agree with TRBD1. Germline values: CDR1 SGHDT, CDR2 YYEEEE. CDR3 size: 14 residues. V dropped 1 base and J dropped 6; count of bases not matched to a gene: 4.

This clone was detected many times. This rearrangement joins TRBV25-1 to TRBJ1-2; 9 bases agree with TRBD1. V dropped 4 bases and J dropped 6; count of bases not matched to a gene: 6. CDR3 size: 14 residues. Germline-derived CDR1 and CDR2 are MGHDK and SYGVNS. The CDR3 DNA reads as TGTGCCAGCAGTGTAACGGGACAGGGCGATGGCTACACCTTC. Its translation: CASSVTGQGDGYTF.

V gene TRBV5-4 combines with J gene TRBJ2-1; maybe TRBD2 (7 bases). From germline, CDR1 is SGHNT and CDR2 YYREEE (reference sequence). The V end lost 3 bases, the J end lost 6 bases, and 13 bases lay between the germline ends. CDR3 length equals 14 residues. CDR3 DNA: TGTGCCAGCAGCTCGGGGAGGGGGGGCAATGAGCAGTTCTTC. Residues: CASSSGRGGNEQFF.

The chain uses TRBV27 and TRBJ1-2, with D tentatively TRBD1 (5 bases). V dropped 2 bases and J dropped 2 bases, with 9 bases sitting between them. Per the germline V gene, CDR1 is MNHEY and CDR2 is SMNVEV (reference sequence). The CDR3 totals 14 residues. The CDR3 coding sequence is TGTGCCAGCAGTTTAGCGGGGACCAACTATGGCTACACCTTC. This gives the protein CASSLAGTNYGYTF.

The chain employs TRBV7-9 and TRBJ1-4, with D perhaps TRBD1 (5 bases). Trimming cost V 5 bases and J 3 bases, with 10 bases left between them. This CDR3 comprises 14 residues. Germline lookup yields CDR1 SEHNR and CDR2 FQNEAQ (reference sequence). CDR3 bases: TGTGCCAGCAGCCCGGTAGGGGCTAATGAAAAACTGTTTTTT. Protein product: CASSPVGANEKLFF.

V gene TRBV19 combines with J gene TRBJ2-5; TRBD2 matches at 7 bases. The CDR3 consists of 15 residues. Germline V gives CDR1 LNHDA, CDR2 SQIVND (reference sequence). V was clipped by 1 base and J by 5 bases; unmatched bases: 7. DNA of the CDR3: TGTGCCAGTAGTATAGCAAGGGGAGGGTTGGAGACCCAGTACTTC. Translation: CASSIARGGLETQYF.

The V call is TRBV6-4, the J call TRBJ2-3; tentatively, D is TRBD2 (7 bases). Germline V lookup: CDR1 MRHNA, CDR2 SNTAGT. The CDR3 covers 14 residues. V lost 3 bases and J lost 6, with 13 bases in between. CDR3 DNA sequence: TGTGCCAGCAGTGAAGAAGGGGGGGAGGATACGCAGTATTTT. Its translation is CASSEEGGEDTQYF.

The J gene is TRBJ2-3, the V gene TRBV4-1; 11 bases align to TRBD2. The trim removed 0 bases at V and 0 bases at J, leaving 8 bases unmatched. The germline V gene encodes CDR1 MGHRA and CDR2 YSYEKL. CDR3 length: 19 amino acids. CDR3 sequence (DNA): TGCGCCAGCAGCCAAGATGAAGCTAGCGGGGGGTATAGCACAGATACGCAGTATTTT. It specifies CASSQDEASGGYSTDTQYF.

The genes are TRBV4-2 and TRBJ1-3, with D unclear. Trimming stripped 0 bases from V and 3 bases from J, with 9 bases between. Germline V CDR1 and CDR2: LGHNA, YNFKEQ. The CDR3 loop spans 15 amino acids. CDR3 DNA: TGTGCCAGCAGCCAAGATCTCAGTTTTGGAAACACCATATATTTT. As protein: CASSQDLSFGNTIYF.

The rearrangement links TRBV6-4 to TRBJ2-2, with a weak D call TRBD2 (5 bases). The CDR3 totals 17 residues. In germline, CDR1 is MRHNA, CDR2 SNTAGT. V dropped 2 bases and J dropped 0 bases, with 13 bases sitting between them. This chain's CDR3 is CASSDVAEDSNTGELFF. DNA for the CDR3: TGTGCCAGCAGTGACGTGGCCGAGGACTCGAACACCGGGGAGCTGTTTTTT.

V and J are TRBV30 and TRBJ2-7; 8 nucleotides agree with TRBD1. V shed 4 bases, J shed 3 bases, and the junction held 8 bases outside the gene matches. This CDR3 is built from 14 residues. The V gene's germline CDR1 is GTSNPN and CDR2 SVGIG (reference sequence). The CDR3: CAWNPTGGSYEQYF. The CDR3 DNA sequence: TGTGCCTGGAACCCAACAGGGGGAAGCTACGAGCAGTACTTC.

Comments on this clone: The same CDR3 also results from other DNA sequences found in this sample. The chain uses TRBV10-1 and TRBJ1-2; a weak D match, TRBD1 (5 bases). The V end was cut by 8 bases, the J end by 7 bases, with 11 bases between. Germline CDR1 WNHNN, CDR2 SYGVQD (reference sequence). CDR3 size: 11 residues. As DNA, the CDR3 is TGCGCCAGCGGGGCTGGGGCTGGCTACACCTTC. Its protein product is CASGAGAGYTF.

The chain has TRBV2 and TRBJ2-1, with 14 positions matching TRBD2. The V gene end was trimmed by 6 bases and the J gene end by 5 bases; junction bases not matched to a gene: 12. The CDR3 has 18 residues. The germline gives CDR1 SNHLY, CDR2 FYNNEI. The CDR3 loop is CASSDGLAGGYRDNEQFF. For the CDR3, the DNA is TGTGCCAGCAGCGACGGACTAGCGGGGGGCTACCGTGACAATGAGCAGTTCTTC.

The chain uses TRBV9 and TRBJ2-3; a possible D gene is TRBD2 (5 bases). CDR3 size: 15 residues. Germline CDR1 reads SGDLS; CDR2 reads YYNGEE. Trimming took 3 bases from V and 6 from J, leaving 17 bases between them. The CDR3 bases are TGTGCCAGCAGCGGTAGCGTCACCCTGGCGGATACGCAGTATTTT. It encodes CASSGSVTLADTQYF.

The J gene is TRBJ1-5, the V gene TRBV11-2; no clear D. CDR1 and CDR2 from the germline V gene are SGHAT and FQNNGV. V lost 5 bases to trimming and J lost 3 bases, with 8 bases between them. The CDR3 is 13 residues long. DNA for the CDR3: TGTGCCAGCAGCCCAGGATACAATCAGCCCCAGCATTTT. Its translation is CASSPGYNQPQHF.

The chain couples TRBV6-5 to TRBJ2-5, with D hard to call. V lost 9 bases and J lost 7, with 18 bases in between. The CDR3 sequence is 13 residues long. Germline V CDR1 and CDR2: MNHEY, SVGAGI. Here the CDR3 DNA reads TGTGCCAGTATATCTAGGCAGAGAGGGACCCAGTACTTC. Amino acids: CASISRQRGTQYF.

The CDR3 here is CASSQGLGQETQYF. The CDR3 DNA reads TGTGCCAGCAGCCAGGGACTAGGGCAAGAGACCCAGTACTTC. The V call is TRBV4-2, the J call TRBJ2-5; 8 bases line up with TRBD2. Germline assignment: CDR1 LGHNA and CDR2 YNFKEQ. V was clipped by 3 bases and J by 2 bases; unmatched bases: 2. CDR3 length equals 14 residues.

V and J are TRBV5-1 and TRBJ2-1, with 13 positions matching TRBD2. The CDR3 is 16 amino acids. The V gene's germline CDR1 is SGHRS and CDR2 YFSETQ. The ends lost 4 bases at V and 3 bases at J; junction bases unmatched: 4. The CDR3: CASSQTSGGNYNEQFF. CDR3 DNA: TGCGCCAGCAGCCAGACTAGCGGGGGGAACTACAATGAGCAGTTCTTC.

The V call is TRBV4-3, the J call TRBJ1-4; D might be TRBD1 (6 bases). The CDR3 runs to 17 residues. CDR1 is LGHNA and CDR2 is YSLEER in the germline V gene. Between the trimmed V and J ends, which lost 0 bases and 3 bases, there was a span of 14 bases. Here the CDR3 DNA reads TGCGCCAGCAGCCAAGATCCCAGGGGACCAGCTAATGAAAAACTGTTTTTT. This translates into CASSQDPRGPANEKLFF.

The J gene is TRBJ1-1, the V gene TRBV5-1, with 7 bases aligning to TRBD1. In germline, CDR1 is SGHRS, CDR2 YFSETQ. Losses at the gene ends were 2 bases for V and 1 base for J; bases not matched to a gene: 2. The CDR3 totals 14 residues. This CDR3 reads CASSLGTANTEAFF. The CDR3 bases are TGCGCCAGCAGCTTAGGGACAGCGAACACTGAAGCTTTCTTT.

The CDR3 nucleotides read TGTGCCAGCAGCGTAGGAACAGGCTTCACTGAAGCTTTCTTT. Translated, it gives CASSVGTGFTEAFF. The chain uses TRBV9 and TRBJ1-1, with a weak D call TRBD1 (5 bases). The CDR3 spans 14 residues. The ends were cut back, 0 bases at V and 4 bases at J, with 10 bases in the middle. From germline, CDR1 is SGDLS and CDR2 YYNGEE.

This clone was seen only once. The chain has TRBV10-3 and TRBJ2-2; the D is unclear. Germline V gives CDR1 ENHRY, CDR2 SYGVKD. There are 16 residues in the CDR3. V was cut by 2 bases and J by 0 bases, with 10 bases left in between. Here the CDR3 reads CAISEVPPTNTGELFF. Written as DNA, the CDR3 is TGTGCCATCAGTGAGGTACCGCCTACGAACACCGGGGAGCTGTTTTTT.